This TCR beta chain came from a study of shared clonotypes between healthy human individuals (dated by TCRdb to about 2020). With regard to the full study: The cohort included three men and a couple of women between 18 and 49 years of age. Blood TCR repertoires of a handful of healthy adults were deeply sequenced to estimate repertoire size and the extent of clonotype sharing between individuals. To increase sequencing depth and limit assay-specific biases, TCR repertoire library preparation and sequencing were carried out by different laboratories using diverse techniques. Per donor, leukapheresis produced somewhere between about 0.94 and 9.5 billion PBMCs.

Findings and caveats that apply to the study as a whole: The genetic and exposure-history diversity represented was limited by the small number of donors. Sampling was limited to blood, and TCR repertoires in tissue likely differ from TCR repertoires in blood. Pairwise subsampling led to the expectation that sequencing depth would affect the degree of clonotype sharing among donors.

In regard to this clone: No antigen is known for it. Per-nucleotide qualities are absent, and no much larger clonotype sits a single base away.

The donors were healthy, HIV-negative adults who had no recently reported acute infections or vaccinations. Every donor was a Caucasian adult residing in Nashville, Tennessee, USA. For unsorted samples, 75 million to 90 million PBMCs were counted, and genomic DNA was extracted using the QIAamp DNA Blood Mini kit. Blood was collected by leukapheresis, and PBMCs were isolated by Ficoll-Histopaque density gradient centrifugation and then cryopreserved in liquid nitrogen vapor phase. Using the deep immunoSEQ assay, multiplex PCR amplified TCR CDR3 regions from genomic DNA. Genomic DNA extracted from each cell subset was distributed evenly over all wells of several immunoSEQ 96-well plates, and each plate served as one replicate. Each replicate PCR for unsorted PBMC received roughly 300 ng genomic DNA, equal to approximately 30,000 T cell genomes. Unsorted PBMC genomic DNA was sequenced across ten immunoSEQ deep assay plates. Purified libraries were quantified with a Qubit 3.0 fluorometer, sized on a Bioanalyzer 2100, and re-quantified with the KAPA Library Quantification kit. Every immunoSEQ 96-well plate was sequenced on a separate single-read 150-cycle Illumina NextSeq 550 flow cell. As for the original processing: Because the immunoSEQ output held only junctional sequences and lacked quality scores, the filtering could not match the filtering applied to full-length reads. Sequences were annotated with PyIR, a Python wrapper for IgBLAST v1.9, and V/J genes and CDR3 were assigned using IMGT germline references. Reads were removed for weak V/J assignments (E-value above 1e-6), missing CDR3, stop codons, out-of-frame junctions, or ambiguous translated residues. V3J clonotypes were defined as sequences sharing an identical inferred V gene, J gene, and CDR3 amino acid sequence. Percentage overlap between repertoires was calculated by dividing the number of shared unique clonotypes by the size of the smaller repertoire. Three approaches were used to assess repertoire richness: RTK rarefaction, the Chao1 estimator, and Recon v2.1 estimates of unobserved clonotypes. TCRdb mirrors the immuneACCESS table, restricted to in-frame sequences. Some clones are absent from its copies; in checked studies, under half trace to an unresolved V gene, and the reason for the others is unknown. The DNA was the basis for D and trimming; V, J and clone size are from that table. The sample yields 450,000 to 500,000 clones; 79% were counted once. The ten largest clones take up 10% to 15% of the sample.

Sequenced input: PBMCs. The source of this sequence is a woman aged 40 to 49 in good health. Some clones in this sample may be carry-over from other donors' samples.

The CDR3 loop reads CASSSPPGLAGVEQFF. The base sequence is TGTGCCAGCAGCTCTCCACCGGGACTAGCGGGAGTCGAGCAGTTCTTC. The rearranged segments are TRBV28 and TRBJ2-1, with TRBD2 matching 14 junction bases. The CDR3, cysteine through phenylalanine, is 16 amino acids long. The read is trimmed to its CDR3 DNA, 48 bases read in frame from base 1. Trimming accounts for 6 bases at V and 10 bases at J, while the number of junction bases matched to no gene is 11. The germline V gene specifies MDHEN as CDR1 and SYDVKM as CDR2.